The rows below give T cell receptor beta chains drawn from one sample of a study of Graves' ophthalmopathy and Graves' hyperthyroidism. MiXCR was run by TCRdb on the multiplex PCR reads, yielding one entry per CDR3 protein. Among roughly 39,000 distinct CDR3 sequences listed, approximately 53% were seen once. The sequencing sample was made of peripheral blood. The receptors originated from an adult woman with stable Graves' hyperthyroidism. CDR3s include the opening cysteine and the closing phenylalanine or tryptophan. The D gene is left open where the match is weak. Expanded clones are given a class, and other clones once, few, many or no size at all.

clone size	V gene	J gene	D gene	CDR3 DNA	CDR3 protein
.	TRBV20-1	TRBJ2-2	TRBD2	TGCAGTGCCGAGGGGTCTAGCGGGAGGGCCGGGGAGCTGTTTTTT	CSAEGSSGRAGELFF
.	TRBV5-1	TRBJ2-5	.	TGCGCCAGCAGCTTGGCCGCGAGAGAGACCCAGTACTTC	CASSLAARETQYF
many	TRBV20-1	TRBJ2-3	.	TGCAGTGCTTCCCGAGAGGGATCTAGCACAGATACGCAGTATTTT	CSASREGSSTDTQYF
many	TRBV20-1	TRBJ1-1	.	TGCAGTGCTAGAGATCTGGAGATAATGAACACTGAAGCTTTCTTT	CSARDLEIMNTEAFF
many	TRBV12-3/TRBV12-4	TRBJ2-3	TRBD1	TGTGCCAGCAGTCCTCGGGACAGGGGGTTCCCAGATACGCAGTATTTT	CASSPRDRGFPDTQYF
once	TRBV7-8	TRBJ1-6	.	TGTGCCAGCAGCTTAACGGACGGGCTTAATTCACCCCTCCACTTT	CASSLTDGLNSPLHF
.	TRBV7-8	TRBJ2-7	TRBD2	TGTGCCAGCAGCAAGGGACTAGCCTCCTACGAGCAGTACTTC	CASSKGLASYEQYF
.	TRBV7-3	TRBJ1-2	.	.	CASSQVGGGNTF
once	TRBV29-1	TRBJ1-2	.	TGCAGCGTCGAGAGGGCAGGGGAGGGAGGCTACACCTTC	CSVERAGEGGYTF
medium-sized	TRBV7-7	TRBJ2-5	.	TGTGCTAGCAGCTTATCAGGGGCGCAAGGAGAGACCCAGTACTTC	CASSLSGAQGETQYF
.	TRBV29-1	TRBJ1-1	.	TGCAGCGTAGGGGAGGCCGCCCCAATGAACACTGAAGCTTTCTTT	CSVGEAAPMNTEAFF
.	TRBV7-9	TRBJ2-3	.	TGTGCCAGCAGCCACGGATCCGGAGATACGCAGTATTTT	CASSHGSGDTQYF
many	TRBV4-2	TRBJ2-7	TRBD2	TGTGCCAGCAGCCCATCCGGGACTAGCGGCAACTACGAGCAGTACTTC	CASSPSGTSGNYEQYF
medium-sized	TRBV15	TRBJ1-4	.	TGTGCCACCAGCAGAGCTGCGACAGTTACCAATGAAAAACTGTTTTTT	CATSRAATVTNEKLFF
.	TRBV20-1	TRBJ2-7	TRBD2	TGCAGTGCTATCGGGGGGGAGCAGTACTTC	CSAIGGEQYF
many	TRBV2	TRBJ1-1	.	TGTGCCAGCAATGGGGGTTTGAACACTGAAGCTTTCTTT	CASNGGLNTEAFF
medium-sized	TRBV20-1	TRBJ2-5	.	TGCAGTGCTTACTCCCAGGGTTTAGAGACCCAGTACTTC	CSAYSQGLETQYF
many	TRBV11-1	TRBJ2-7	TRBD1	TGTGCCAGCAGCGGATGGGGACAGGGTAGAGATTACGAGCAGTACTTC	CASSGWGQGRDYEQYF
many	TRBV12-3/TRBV12-4	TRBJ2-7	TRBD1	TGTGCCAGCAGTTGGGGGACAGGGGACCCCTACGAGCAGTACTTC	CASSWGTGDPYEQYF
.	TRBV11-1	TRBJ2-7	TRBD1	TGTGCCAGCAGCTCGGGACAGGGGCTCTACGAGCAGTACTTC	CASSSGQGLYEQYF
.	TRBV5-1	TRBJ2-7	.	TGCGCCAGCAGCGTATACAGGGTGAAGCAGTACTTC	CASSVYRVKQYF
many	TRBV28	TRBJ1-5	TRBD1	TGTGCCAGCAGTCGCCGGACAGGATGGGGGGATCAGCCCCAGCATTTT	CASSRRTGWGDQPQHF
many	TRBV13	TRBJ2-7	.	TGTGCCAGCAGTTGGGGGACGAACTCCTACGAGCAGTACTTC	CASSWGTNSYEQYF
many	TRBV6-2/TRBV6-3	TRBJ2-7	TRBD2	TGTGCCAGCAGTTTCCCGACTAGCGACTCCTACGAGCAGTACTTC	CASSFPTSDSYEQYF
many	TRBV29-1	TRBJ2-1	.	TGCAGCGTTGAAGCCGGACGGGCGGGATGGGCCTACAATGAGCAGTTCTTC	CSVEAGRAGWAYNEQFF
.	TRBV5-1	TRBJ1-1	.	TGCGCCAGCAGCTCCGGGACGTCGGCCGAGAACACTGAAGCTTTCTTT	CASSSGTSAENTEAFF
many	TRBV27	TRBJ1-1	.	TGTGCCAGCAGCCTCGTTGTGAACACTGAAGCTTTCTTT	CASSLVVNTEAFF
once	TRBV7-6	TRBJ2-5	.	TGTGCCAGCAGCCCCTACGCCGTACAGGCCGACCACGCAGAGACCCAGTACTTC	CASSPYAVQADHAETQYF
few	TRBV12-3/TRBV12-4	TRBJ1-1	.	TGTGCCAGCAGCTTATACGGCAGGGGTTCCACTGAAGCTTTCTTT	CASSLYGRGSTEAFF